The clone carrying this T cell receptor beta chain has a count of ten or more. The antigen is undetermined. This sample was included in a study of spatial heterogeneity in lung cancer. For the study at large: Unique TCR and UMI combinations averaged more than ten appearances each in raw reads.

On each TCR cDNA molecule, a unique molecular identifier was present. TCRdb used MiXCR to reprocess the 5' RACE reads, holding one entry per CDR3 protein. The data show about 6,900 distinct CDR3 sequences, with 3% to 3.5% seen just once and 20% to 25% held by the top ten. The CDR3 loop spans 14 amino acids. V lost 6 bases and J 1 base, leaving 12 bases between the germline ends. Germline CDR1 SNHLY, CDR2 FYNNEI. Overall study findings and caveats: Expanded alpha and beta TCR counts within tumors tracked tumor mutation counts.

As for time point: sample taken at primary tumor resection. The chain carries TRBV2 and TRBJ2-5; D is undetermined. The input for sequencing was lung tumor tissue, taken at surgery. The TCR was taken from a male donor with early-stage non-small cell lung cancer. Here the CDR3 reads CASSVLSSQETQYF. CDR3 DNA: TGTGCCAGCAGCGTACTGTCCTCCCAAGAGACCCAGTACTTC.